Each of the 7 T cell receptor beta chains below was sequenced from the same sample in a study of blood T cell repertoires in COVID-19. The assay was immunoSEQ multiplex PCR, and TCRdb's table has in-frame clones only and misses some. Of almost 30,000 clones detected, around 67% appear once; the ten largest clones hold about 15%. What was sequenced was peripheral blood. The receptor set was obtained from a human donor in a cohort sampled during active COVID-19.

This clone was counted between two and nine times. The chain recombines TRBV4-1 with TRBJ2-2, with 15 bases fitting TRBD2. V gave up 3 bases and J gave up 2 bases; unmatched junction bases: 4. The CDR3 has 18 amino acids. Per germline, CDR1 MGHRA and CDR2 YSYEKL. The CDR3 region is CASSQGLAGGLNTGELFF. The CDR3 bases are TGCGCCAGCAGCCAGGGACTAGCGGGAGGCCTTAACACCGGGGAGCTGTTTTTT.

The chain recombines TRBV18 with TRBJ1-1; D ambiguous. V lost 1 base and J 0 bases, leaving 9 bases between the germline ends. The CDR3 covers 15 residues. Looked up from germline, CDR1 is KGHSH and CDR2 is LQKENI. CDR3: CASSPRGHLNTEAFF. As DNA, the CDR3 is TGTGCCAGCTCACCACGAGGTCACTTGAACACTGAAGCTTTCTTT.

The J gene is TRBJ2-7, the V gene TRBV7-8, with a weak D call TRBD1 (7 bases). The CDR3 is made up of 15 amino acids. CDR1 and CDR2 (germline): SGHVS, FQNEAQ. V was clipped by 6 bases and J by 2 bases, with 17 bases between them. The DNA of the CDR3 is TGTGCCAGCAGTATGCGGGGACAGATAACCTACGAGCAGTACTTC. This sequence encodes CASSMRGQITYEQYF.

The chain couples TRBV28 to TRBJ1-2, with 8 bases lining up with TRBD1. CDR3 length: 16 amino acids. Losses at the gene ends were 4 bases for V and 1 base for J; bases not matched to a gene: 8. The germline V gene has CDR1 MDHEN and CDR2 SYDVKM. The CDR3 reads CASSSPGTGGNYGYTF. CDR3 DNA sequence: TGTGCCAGCAGTTCTCCCGGGACAGGCGGTAACTATGGCTACACCTTC.

The chain links TRBV19 to TRBJ1-5, with 7 bases identical to TRBD1. V was clipped by 5 bases and J by 4 bases; unmatched bases: 11. Per the germline V gene, CDR1 is LNHDA and CDR2 is SQIVND (reference sequence). The CDR3 runs 16 residues. In DNA form, the CDR3 reads TGTGCCAGTAGTGACCGCGGGAGGGGGCGGAATCAGCCCCAGCATTTT. Translation gives CASSDRGRGRNQPQHF.

The chain combines TRBV7-2 with TRBJ2-3; the match to TRBD2 covers 9 bases. V gave up 8 bases and J gave up 3 bases; unmatched junction bases: 6. This CDR3 spans 14 amino acids. Germline lookup yields CDR1 SGHTA and CDR2 FQGNSA. Here the CDR3 reads CASRVGLATDTQYF. The CDR3 DNA follows: TGTGCCAGCCGAGTTGGACTAGCGACAGATACGCAGTATTTT.

The chain uses TRBV19 and TRBJ2-3; the D gene is possibly TRBD1 (6 bases). V shed 4 bases and J shed 10 bases, with 12 bases lying between them. CDR3 length equals 12 residues. The germline V gene has CDR1 LNHDA and CDR2 SQIVND (reference sequence). CDR3 sequence reads: CASSSQQGPQYF. CDR3 nucleotides: TGTGCCAGTAGTAGCCAACAGGGACCGCAGTATTTT.